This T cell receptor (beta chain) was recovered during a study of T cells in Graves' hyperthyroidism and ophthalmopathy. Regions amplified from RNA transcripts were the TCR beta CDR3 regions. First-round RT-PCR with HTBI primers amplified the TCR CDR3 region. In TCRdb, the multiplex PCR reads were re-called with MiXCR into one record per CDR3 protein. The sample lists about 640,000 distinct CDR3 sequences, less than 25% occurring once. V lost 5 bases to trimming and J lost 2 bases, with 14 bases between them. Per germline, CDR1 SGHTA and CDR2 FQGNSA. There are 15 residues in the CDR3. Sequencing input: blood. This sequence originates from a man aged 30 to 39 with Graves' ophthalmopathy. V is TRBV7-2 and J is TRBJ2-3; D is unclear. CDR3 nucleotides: TGTGCCAGCAGCGAAAACGCCGGCTTCACAGATACGCAGTATTTT. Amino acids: CASSENAGFTDTQYF.